The rows below give T cell receptor beta chains drawn from one sample of a study of human CD8 memory T cell subsets. One entry per CDR3 protein, without DNA, is what TCRdb gives after re-calling the 5' RACE reads. This table lists 9,000 to 13,000 distinct CDR3 sequences. The sequencing input was CD8+ T cells from PBMCs. The receptors here all came from a human donor in good health. Each CDR3 is given with its conserved first and last residue. Clone size appears in some rows only: once, few, many, or a class for an expanded clone.

clone size	V gene	J gene	CDR3 protein
.	TRBV20-1	TRBJ1-1	CSHLTGRLTEAFF
medium-sized	TRBV7-2	TRBJ2-7	CASSSGTATYEQYF
.	TRBV23-1	TRBJ2-7	CASSPNLRTGLSYEQYF
.	TRBV12-3/TRBV12-4	TRBJ1-5	CASSTGSQPQHF
.	TRBV15	TRBJ2-7	CATSRELHHEQYF
.	TRBV9	TRBJ2-3	CASSVAGAGLTDTQYF
medium-sized	TRBV6-6	TRBJ1-1	CASSISPGVEAFF
.	TRBV20-1	TRBJ2-5	CSAGGRGLAEETQYF
.	TRBV5-8	TRBJ2-1	CASSGDGSSYNEQFF
.	TRBV5-6	TRBJ1-1	CASSLIGGSEAFF
.	TRBV20-1	TRBJ2-2	CSARDWELDTGELFF
.	TRBV29-1	TRBJ1-1	CSAEGGNTEAFF
.	TRBV6-6	TRBJ2-7	CASSFLAGREQYF
.	TRBV29-1	TRBJ1-2	CSVEALQPGYTF
.	TRBV12-3/TRBV12-4	TRBJ2-1	CASSLYGPLGGNEQFF
.	TRBV9	TRBJ1-5	CASSVSPGQPQHF
.	TRBV6-6	TRBJ2-1	CASSLGGIYNEQFF
medium-sized	TRBV28	TRBJ2-7	CASSLVQEQQYF
.	TRBV4-1	TRBJ2-1	CASSQEFRTSGFEQFF
.	TRBV27	TRBJ2-7	CASSRGVTYEQYF
medium-sized	TRBV28	TRBJ1-5	CASSLLQGVQPQHF
.	TRBV14	TRBJ2-1	CASSQDFNRGPYNEQFF
.	TRBV20-1	TRBJ2-1	CSAREGPILEQFF
.	TRBV12-3/TRBV12-4	TRBJ2-1	CASRPLAGGGNEQFF
medium-sized	TRBV28	TRBJ2-1	CASKGGYNEQFF
.	TRBV28	TRBJ1-5	CASSWPSGGNQPQHF
.	TRBV21-1	TRBJ1-5	CASSKEGQGNQPQHF
.	TRBV6-5	TRBJ2-5	CASSSGLYQETQYF
.	TRBV27	TRBJ2-5	CASSLPHRNREREETQYF